The following is a T cell receptor (beta chain) sequence with its context. A few counts support this clone. What this receptor recognizes is not known. The input lacks base qualities; no much larger clone sits a single base away. A cohort of approximately 30 patients with locally advanced or metastatic urothelial carcinoma, treated at Memorial Sloan Kettering on a trial protocol, was included. Peripheral blood mononuclear cells were collected pretreatment and during treatment, at between 1 and 8 total time points per patient. The Qiagen DNeasy Blood extraction kit was used to purify genomic DNA from total PBMCs and from tumor samples. PBMCs were collected pretreatment and during treatment, and were isolated and stored as previously described. Synthetic TCR analog templates were spiked into each PCR to estimate absolute template abundance from read counts. The immunoSEQ assay used bias-controlled V and J gene primers to amplify TCRbeta CDR3 regions from genomic DNA. Rearranged TCRbeta segments were sequenced at approximately 20X coverage. Turning to the authors' computational methods: Sequencing errors were corrected by clustering and CDR3s were annotated against IMGT to assign V, D and J genes. Out-of-frame and stop-codon sequences were excluded, and only productive TCRbeta rearrangements were used in downstream analyses. To compute clonality, Shannon entropy was normalized by the log of the number of unique productive sequences and then subtracted from one. Fisher's exact test with Benjamini-Hochberg correction, using a cutoff of adjusted p below 0.01, was how clones that differed between time points or between blood and tumor were identified. The table was pulled from immuneACCESS by TCRdb, which kept in-frame rearrangements only. Such tables lose some clones; where checked, under half of the loss comes from unresolved V genes, and the rest has no known cause. The D gene and trimming were derived from the DNA, and the V and J assignments and clone size from that table. Counted in this sample were about 57,000 clones; just over 85% of them appeared once. The top ten constitute roughly 2.9% of the sample.

The data stem from a study of PD-L1 blockade in urothelial cancer (dated by TCRdb to 2015 to 2018). Regarding the complete study: All patients started therapy around 2014 and received atezolizumab 1,200 mg intravenously every 3 weeks. About 85% of the roughly 29 patients were males with bladder-origin urothelial cancer, and about 65% of the roughly 30 reported a prior smoking history. Patients had an ECOG performance status of 0 or 1 and had received between 0 and 3 prior chemotherapy regimens. Blood samples were analyzed 3 weeks after the start of treatment (second dose) and 6 weeks after the start of treatment. Blood samples gave median yields of around 150,000 T cells and 82,636 unique TCRs, along with a median clonality of around 0.08. An exploratory multi-omic analysis was conducted of the somatic, immune and clinical correlates of response to PD-L1 blockade with atezolizumab in urothelial cancer. Pretreatment tumor samples, along with matched peripheral blood serially collected before and after atezolizumab treatment, were subjected to TCR sequencing. Durable clinical benefit was defined as a progression-free survival longer than 6 months, and TCR features were additionally tested against progression-free survival and overall survival. In the same patients, whole exome sequencing and RNA sequencing of pretreatment tumors were performed in addition to TCR sequencing. Nine patients achieved durable clinical benefit and roughly 20 did not. Under 30 patients had pretreatment blood TCR-seq, around 24 had at least one posttreatment blood collection, and around 24 had tumor TCR-seq.

What the study reported, not specific to this receptor: Patients with durable benefit showed greater expansion of tumor-associated TCR clones in peripheral blood 3 weeks after starting treatment (n ≈ 23, p = 0.022). Because the sample size was small (n of about 30) and many of the analyses were exploratory, the results are meant to be hypothesis-generating. A pretreatment peripheral blood TCR clonality below the median was linked to improved progression-free and overall survival.

For this chain, trimming is 5 bases at the V end and 0 bases at the J end, and the number of junction bases without a gene match is 10. CDR1 MNHEY and CDR2 SMNVEV were looked up in the germline V gene (reference sequence). The cysteine opens and the phenylalanine closes a CDR3 of 18 amino acids. The entry retains the CDR3 DNA only, 54 bases that are in frame from base 1. The material was PBMCs, obtained around atezolizumab (anti-PD-L1) treatment. The clonotype comes from a man aged 50 to 59 with urothelial cancer. The sequence is built from TRBV27 and TRBJ2-1, and TRBD2 matches 10 of the central bases. At the DNA level, the sequence is TGTGCCAGCAGTCGAAAGGGACTAGCGTCGAGCTCCTACAATGAGCAGTTCTTC. Its translation is CASSRKGLASSSYNEQFF.